A selection of T cell receptor beta chains follows, all from one sample in a study of blood T cell repertoires in COVID-19. Using immunoSEQ multiplex PCR, the repertoire was profiled, and TCRdb retains in-frame clones only, with some absent. The sample comprises more than 85,000 clones, 81% of which are singletons, and 8% to 9.5% rests with the top ten. Sequencing was done on a sample of peripheral blood. The receptors were gathered from a woman in her seventies with acute or convalescent COVID-19. Both conserved end residues are part of each CDR3. D genes are given only for firm matches. The size field is filled for only some rows; it gives once, few, many or a size class.

cdr3_nt cdr3_aa j_call v_call clone_size d_call
TGCGCCAGCAGCCAAGATCCCCCTCCCCAGGCAGGGTCCACTGAAGCTTTCTTT CASSQDPPPQAGSTEAFF TRBJ1-1 TRBV4-1 - -
TGTGCCATCAGTGAGTCGACAGCGCTCAATCAGCCCCAGCATTTT CAISESTALNQPQHF TRBJ1-5 TRBV10-3 - -
TGTGCCTGGAGCCTCTCCGGGACTAGCGGGGGGGCCAACACCGGGGAGCTGTTTTTT CAWSLSGTSGGANTGELFF TRBJ2-2 TRBV30 - TRBD2
TGTGCCAGCAGTGCATTGAAGCGGACTGAAGCTTTCTTT CASSALKRTEAFF TRBJ1-1 TRBV25-1 - -
TGTGCCTGGAAGGTTGGGGCCCAATCCTACGAGCAGTACTTC CAWKVGAQSYEQYF TRBJ2-7 TRBV30 - -
TGTGCCAGCAGCCAAAGCGGGGGAGATTCCTACGAGCAGTACTTC CASSQSGGDSYEQYF TRBJ2-7 TRBV4-2 once TRBD2
TGCGCCAGCAGCCCTTGGGACAGGCGAAGGAACACTGAAGCTTTCTTT CASSPWDRRRNTEAFF TRBJ1-1 TRBV5-1 - TRBD1
TGTGCCAGCAGTATTTGGACAGGGATTGGCACTGAAGCTTTCTTT CASSIWTGIGTEAFF TRBJ1-1 TRBV28 - TRBD1
TGTGCCAGCAGCTTGGGAGCGGTTACAGATACGCAGTATTTT CASSLGAVTDTQYF TRBJ2-3 TRBV5-8 - -
TGTGCCAGCAGCAGGATGCTCGGGACTAAGGATGAGCAGTTCTTC CASSRMLGTKDEQFF TRBJ2-1 TRBV7-2 - TRBD2
TGTGCCAGCAGCCAAGATCGCCCAGGGGGCGATTCACCCCTCCACTTT CASSQDRPGGDSPLHF TRBJ1-6 TRBV14 - TRBD1
TGTGCCAGCAGGAGACAGGGGAACACTGAAGCTTTCTTT CASRRQGNTEAFF TRBJ1-1 TRBV27 - TRBD1
TGTGCCAGTAGGTGGACAGGGGAAGCTTTCTTT CASRWTGEAFF TRBJ1-1 TRBV19 once TRBD1
TGCGCCAGCAGCCAAGATCTCACGGGCTCCTACAATGAGCAGTTCTTC CASSQDLTGSYNEQFF TRBJ2-1 TRBV4-3 - -
TGTGCCAGCAGTGAATCCACGGCGGGGGCGGGTGGCTACACCTTC CASSESTAGAGGYTF TRBJ1-2 TRBV2 - -
TGTGCCAGCAGCCCTGGGACAGGATATGGCTACACCTTC CASSPGTGYGYTF TRBJ1-2 TRBV7-2 medium-sized TRBD1
TGTGCCAGCAGTCCCACTTTTTTGACAGGGAGCAATCAGCCCCAGCATTTT CASSPTFLTGSNQPQHF TRBJ1-5 TRBV27 - TRBD1
TGTGCCAGCAGCTCGACAGGTTTGAATGAAAAACTGTTTTTT CASSSTGLNEKLFF TRBJ1-4 TRBV5-4 - -
TGTGCCAGCAGCCAAGCATGGCGGGGCACCCTGGGGACAGATACGCAGTATTTT CASSQAWRGTLGTDTQYF TRBJ2-3 TRBV3-1/TRBV3-2 - -
TGTGCCAGTAGTGCAGGGGGCAACACCGGGGAGCTGTTTTTT CASSAGGNTGELFF TRBJ2-2 TRBV19 - TRBD1
TGCGCCAGCAGCTTTGGGCATAACACTGAAGCTTTCTTT CASSFGHNTEAFF TRBJ1-1 TRBV5-1 - -
TGTGCCAGCCGCGAACAGCCCCACTCCACTGAAGCTTTCTTT CASREQPHSTEAFF TRBJ1-1 TRBV7-9 - -
TGTGCCAGCAGCTTGCTGACAGGGGGAAAAACTGAAGCTTTCTTT CASSLLTGGKTEAFF TRBJ1-1 TRBV7-9 - TRBD1
TGCGCCAGCAGTGATACCGGGACAGGGTCCTACAATGAGCAGTTCTTC CASSDTGTGSYNEQFF TRBJ2-1 TRBV10-1 - TRBD1
TGTGCCAGCAGCTTGTATAATTACGAGCAGTACTTC CASSLYNYEQYF TRBJ2-7 TRBV5-6 - -
TGTGCCAGCAGTTTGGGGAGTCGCACTGAAGCTTTCTTT CASSLGSRTEAFF TRBJ1-1 TRBV28 - -
TGTGCCAGCAGTTTGTCTTCCTACGAGCAGTACTTC CASSLSSYEQYF TRBJ2-7 TRBV6-2/TRBV6-3 - -
TGTGCCAGCAGCCCCTCCGGGGTAGCGGGGTACAATGAGCAGTTCTTC CASSPSGVAGYNEQFF TRBJ2-1 TRBV9 few TRBD2
TGTGCCAGCAGAACCCGGCCGGGGGGCACAGATACGCAGTATTTT CASRTRPGGTDTQYF TRBJ2-3 TRBV28 - -
TGTGCCAGCAGCCACAGCGGGCGGGGACAGCCCCAGCATTTT CASSHSGRGQPQHF TRBJ1-5 TRBV6-2/TRBV6-3 - -
TGTGCCAGCTCACCGCGACAGGGGGTAAAGTCTGGAAACACCATATATTTT CASSPRQGVKSGNTIYF TRBJ1-3 TRBV18 once TRBD1
TGTGCCAGCAGTTCTAGCGGGGGGGTGCAGTTCTTC CASSSSGGVQFF TRBJ2-1 TRBV6-5 - TRBD2
TGTGCCTGGAACGATCCCGCGACAGGGAGTTCACCCCTCCACTTT CAWNDPATGSSPLHF TRBJ1-6 TRBV30 - TRBD1
TGTGCCAGCAGCTTTCAGAGCGGTTCCACAGATACGCAGTATTTT CASSFQSGSTDTQYF TRBJ2-3 TRBV11-2 - -
TGTGCCATCAGCAAAAGTATAGGGGATGGTGGTCAGCCCCAGCATTTT CAISKSIGDGGQPQHF TRBJ1-5 TRBV10-3 - -
TGTGCCAGCAGTCCGACAGGGGGCTCCTACAATGAGCAGTTCTTC CASSPTGGSYNEQFF TRBJ2-1 TRBV6-5 - TRBD1
TGCGCCAGCACCAAGGAGGGACAGGGCTCTTCACCCCTCCACTTT CASTKEGQGSSPLHF TRBJ1-6 TRBV4-1 - TRBD1
TGTGCCAGCAGTTCGGGGTCAAGGGTGCAAGAGACCCAGTACTTC CASSSGSRVQETQYF TRBJ2-5 TRBV6-5 - -
TGTGCCAGCTCCCTTGCGCGGTCACCCCTCCACTTT CASSLARSPLHF TRBJ1-6 TRBV19 - -
TGTGCCAGTAGTATTAGGGCCGATCGGGGGAACATTCAGTACTTC CASSIRADRGNIQYF TRBJ2-4 TRBV19 - -
TGTGCCAGCACCCCCGGTGTCTTTGGGGGACAGGGTTCTTTCTTT CASTPGVFGGQGSFF TRBJ1-1 TRBV6-5 few TRBD1
TGCGCCAGCAGCACCGGGACATCCATCGGGGTGTATAATTCACCCCTCCACTTT CASSTGTSIGVYNSPLHF TRBJ1-6 TRBV5-1 - -
TGTGCCACCCAGGGTGACACCGGGGAGCTGTTTTTT CATQGDTGELFF TRBJ2-2 TRBV24-1 once -
TGTGCCAGCAGCCTCAGGGTTGAGACCCAGTACTTC CASSLRVETQYF TRBJ2-5 TRBV6-2/TRBV6-3 - -
TGTGCCAGTACCCCGAGAGGTGGGGGCAGCAATCAGCCCCAGCATTTT CASTPRGGGSNQPQHF TRBJ1-5 TRBV19 - -